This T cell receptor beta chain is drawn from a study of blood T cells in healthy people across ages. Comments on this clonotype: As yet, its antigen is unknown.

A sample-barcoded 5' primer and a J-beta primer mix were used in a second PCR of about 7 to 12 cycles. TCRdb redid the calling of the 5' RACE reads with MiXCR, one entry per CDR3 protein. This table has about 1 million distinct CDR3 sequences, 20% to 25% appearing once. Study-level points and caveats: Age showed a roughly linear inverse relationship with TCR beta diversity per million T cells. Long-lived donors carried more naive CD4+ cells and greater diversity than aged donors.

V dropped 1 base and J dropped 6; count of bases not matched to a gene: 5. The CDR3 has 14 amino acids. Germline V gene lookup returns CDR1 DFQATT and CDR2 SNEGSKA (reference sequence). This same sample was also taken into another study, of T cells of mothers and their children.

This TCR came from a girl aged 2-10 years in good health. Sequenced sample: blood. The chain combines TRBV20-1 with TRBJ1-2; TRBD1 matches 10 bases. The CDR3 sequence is CSARGPGQGNGYTF. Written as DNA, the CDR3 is TGCAGTGCTAGAGGACCGGGACAGGGGAATGGCTACACCTTC.